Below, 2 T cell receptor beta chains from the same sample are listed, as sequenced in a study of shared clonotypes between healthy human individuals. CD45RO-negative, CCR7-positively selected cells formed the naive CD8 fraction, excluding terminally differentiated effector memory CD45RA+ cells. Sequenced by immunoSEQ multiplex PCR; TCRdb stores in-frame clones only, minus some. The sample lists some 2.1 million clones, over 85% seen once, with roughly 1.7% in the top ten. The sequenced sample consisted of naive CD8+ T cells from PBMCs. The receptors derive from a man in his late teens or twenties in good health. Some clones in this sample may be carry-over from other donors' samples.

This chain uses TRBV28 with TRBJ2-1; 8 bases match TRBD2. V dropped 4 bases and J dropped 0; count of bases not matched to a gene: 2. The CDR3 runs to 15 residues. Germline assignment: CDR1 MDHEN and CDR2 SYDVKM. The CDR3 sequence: CASSSGTSSYNEQFF. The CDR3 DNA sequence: TGTGCCAGCAGTTCCGGGACTAGCTCCTACAATGAGCAGTTCTTC.

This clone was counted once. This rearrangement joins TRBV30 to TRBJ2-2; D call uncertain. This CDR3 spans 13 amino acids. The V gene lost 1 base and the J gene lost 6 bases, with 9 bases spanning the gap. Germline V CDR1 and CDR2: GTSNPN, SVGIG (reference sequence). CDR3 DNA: TGTGCCTGGAGTGGGGGTCTCTCCGGGGAGCTGTTTTTT. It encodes CAWSGGLSGELFF.